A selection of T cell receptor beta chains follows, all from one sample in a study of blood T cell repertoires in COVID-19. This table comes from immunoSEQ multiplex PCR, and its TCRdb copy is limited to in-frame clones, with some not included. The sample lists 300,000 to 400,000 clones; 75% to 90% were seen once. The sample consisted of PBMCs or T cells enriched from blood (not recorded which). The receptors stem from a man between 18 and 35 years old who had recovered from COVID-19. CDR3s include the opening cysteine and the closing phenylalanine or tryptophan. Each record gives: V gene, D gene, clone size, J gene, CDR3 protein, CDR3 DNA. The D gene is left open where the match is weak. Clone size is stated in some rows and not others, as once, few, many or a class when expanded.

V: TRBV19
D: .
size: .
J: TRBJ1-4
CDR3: CASSIGGTATNEKLFF
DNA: TGTGCCAGTAGTATCGGGGGGACCGCAACTAATGAAAAACTGTTTTTT

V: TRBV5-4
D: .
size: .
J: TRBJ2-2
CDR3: CASSYPVQGNTGELFF
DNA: TGTGCCAGCAGCTATCCGGTACAGGGGAACACCGGGGAGCTGTTTTTT

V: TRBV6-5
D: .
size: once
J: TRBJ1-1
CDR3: CASSLLKNTEAFF
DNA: TGTGCCAGCAGTCTACTGAAGAACACTGAAGCTTTCTTT

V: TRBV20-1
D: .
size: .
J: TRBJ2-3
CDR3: CSAINRDTQYF
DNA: TGCAGTGCTATAAACAGGGATACGCAGTATTTT

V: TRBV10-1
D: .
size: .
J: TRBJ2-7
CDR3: CASSSTGSSSYEQYF
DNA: TGCGCCAGCAGTTCCACGGGGAGTTCGTCCTACGAGCAGTACTTC

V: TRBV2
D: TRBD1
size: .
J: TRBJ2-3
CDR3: CASSDQGAITDTQYF
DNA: TGTGCCAGCAGTGACCAGGGGGCAATCACAGATACGCAGTATTTT

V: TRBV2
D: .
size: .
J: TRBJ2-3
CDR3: CASSKKNPGTGQYF
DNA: TGTGCCAGCAGTAAAAAAAATCCCGGGACTGGGCAGTATTTT

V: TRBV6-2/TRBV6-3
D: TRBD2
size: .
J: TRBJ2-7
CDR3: CASSLEGLDRSYEQYF
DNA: TGTGCCAGCAGTTTGGAGGGACTAGATCGCTCCTACGAGCAGTACTTC

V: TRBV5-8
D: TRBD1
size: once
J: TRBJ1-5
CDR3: CASSLGRTGEINQPQHF
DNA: TGTGCCAGCAGCTTGGGACGGACAGGGGAGATTAATCAGCCCCAGCATTTT

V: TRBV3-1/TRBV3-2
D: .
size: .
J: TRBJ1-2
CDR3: CASSQEGRRIGYTF
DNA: TGTGCCAGCAGCCAAGAGGGGCGAAGGATTGGCTACACCTTC

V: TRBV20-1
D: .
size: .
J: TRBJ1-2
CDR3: CSASKQVLLGGYTF
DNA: TGCAGTGCTAGTAAACAGGTCCTGTTGGGAGGCTACACCTTC

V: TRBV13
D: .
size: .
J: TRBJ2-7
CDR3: CASSLGPGEAEQYF
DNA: TGTGCCAGCAGCTTAGGGCCGGGGGAGGCCGAGCAGTACTTC

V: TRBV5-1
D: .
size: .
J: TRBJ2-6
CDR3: CASSGRTGSSGANVLTF
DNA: TGCGCCAGCAGCGGTAGAACAGGGTCCTCTGGGGCCAACGTCCTGACTTTC

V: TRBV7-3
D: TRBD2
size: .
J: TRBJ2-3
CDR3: CASSFTSGSATDTQYF
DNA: TGTGCCAGCAGCTTCACTAGCGGGAGTGCGACAGATACGCAGTATTTT

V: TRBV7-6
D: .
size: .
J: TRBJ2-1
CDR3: CASSRANEQFF
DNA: TGTGCCAGCAGCCGAGCAAATGAGCAGTTCTTC

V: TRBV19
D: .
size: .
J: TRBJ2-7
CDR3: CASSIGGGRYEQYF
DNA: TGTGCCAGTAGTATAGGTGGGGGCAGATACGAGCAGTACTTC

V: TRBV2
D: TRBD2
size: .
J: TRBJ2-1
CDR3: CASTPGLAGGHWNEQFF
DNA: TGTGCCAGCACCCCGGGACTAGCGGGGGGGCACTGGAATGAGCAGTTCTTC

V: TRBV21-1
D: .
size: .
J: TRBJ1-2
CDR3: CASVDGQGGGYTF
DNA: TGTGCCAGCGTGGACGGACAGGGTGGCGGCTACACCTTC

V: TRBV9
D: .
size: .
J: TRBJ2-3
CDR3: CASSALGGWGADTQYF
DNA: TGTGCCAGCAGCGCCCTAGGAGGGTGGGGTGCAGATACGCAGTATTTT

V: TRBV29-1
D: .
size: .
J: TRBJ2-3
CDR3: CSVEGAYPDTQYF
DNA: TGCAGCGTTGAGGGAGCATATCCAGATACGCAGTATTTT

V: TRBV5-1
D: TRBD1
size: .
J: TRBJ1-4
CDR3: CASSLALGQDEKLFF
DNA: TGCGCCAGCAGCTTGGCCTTAGGACAGGATGAAAAACTGTTTTTT

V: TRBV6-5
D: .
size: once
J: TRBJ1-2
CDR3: CASSSWGGRGRYGYTF
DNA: TGTGCCAGCAGTTCCTGGGGGGGTAGGGGCCGCTATGGCTACACCTTC

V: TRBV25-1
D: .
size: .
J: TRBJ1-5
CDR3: CASSADSNQPQHF
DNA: TGTGCCAGCAGTGCAGATAGCAATCAGCCCCAGCATTTT

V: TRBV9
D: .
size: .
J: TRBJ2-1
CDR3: CASSARDFVHEQFF
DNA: TGTGCCAGCAGCGCACGGGACTTCGTACATGAGCAGTTCTTC

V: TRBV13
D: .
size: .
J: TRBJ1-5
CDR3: CASSLRGQPQHF
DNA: TGTGCCAGCAGCTTAAGGGGCCAGCCCCAGCATTTT

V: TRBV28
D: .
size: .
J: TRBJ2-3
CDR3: CASSYEATTGTKF
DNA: TGTGCCAGCAGTTACGAAGCGACAACCGGGACAAAGTTT

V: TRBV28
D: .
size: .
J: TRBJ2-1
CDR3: CASSMLTSSFF
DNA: TGTGCCAGCAGTATGCTGACTAGTTCGTTCTTC

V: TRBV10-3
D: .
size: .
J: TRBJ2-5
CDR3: CAISESTGGETQYF
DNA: TGTGCCATCAGTGAGTCGACTGGTGGGGAGACCCAGTACTTC

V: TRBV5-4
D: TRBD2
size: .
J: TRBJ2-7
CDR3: CASSQVAGEPYEQYF
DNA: TGTGCCAGCAGCCAAGTAGCGGGAGAGCCCTACGAGCAGTACTTC

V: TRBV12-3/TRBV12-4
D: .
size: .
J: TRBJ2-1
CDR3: CASSPSLSGEQFF
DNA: TGTGCCAGCAGCCCCTCTCTCTCGGGTGAGCAGTTCTTC

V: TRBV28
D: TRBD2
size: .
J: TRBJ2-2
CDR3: CASSLRTSGRSAGELFF
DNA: TGTGCCAGCAGTTTAAGGACTAGCGGGAGGTCCGCGGGGGAGCTGTTTTTT

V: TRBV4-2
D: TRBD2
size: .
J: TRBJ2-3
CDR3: CASSQTSEGDTQYF
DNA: TGTGCCAGCAGCCAGACTAGCGAGGGAGATACGCAGTATTTT

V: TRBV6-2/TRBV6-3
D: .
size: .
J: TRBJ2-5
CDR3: CASRQTGKETQYF
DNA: TGTGCCAGCCGCCAGACAGGAAAAGAGACCCAGTACTTC

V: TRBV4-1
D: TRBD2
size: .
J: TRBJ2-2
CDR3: CASSQRLAGGFGELFF
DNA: TGCGCCAGCAGCCAGCGACTAGCGGGAGGATTCGGGGAGCTGTTTTTT

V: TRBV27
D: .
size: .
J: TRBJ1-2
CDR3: CASSLTGPYGYTF
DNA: TGTGCCAGCTCCCTGACAGGTCCCTATGGCTACACCTTC

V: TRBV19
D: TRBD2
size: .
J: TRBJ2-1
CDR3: CASSTALAGGGNEQFF
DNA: TGTGCCAGTAGTACCGCACTAGCGGGCGGGGGCAATGAGCAGTTCTTC

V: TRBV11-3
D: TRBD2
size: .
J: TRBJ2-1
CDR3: CASRQTSGSNEQFF
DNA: TGTGCCAGCAGACAAACTAGCGGGAGCAATGAGCAGTTCTTC

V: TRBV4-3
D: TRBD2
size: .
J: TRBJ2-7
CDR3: CASSQDILASGTTYEQYF
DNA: TGCGCCAGCAGCCAAGATATACTGGCTAGCGGGACCACCTACGAGCAGTACTTC

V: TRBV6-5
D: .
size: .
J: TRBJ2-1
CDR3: CASKGDSYNEQFF
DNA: TGTGCCAGCAAGGGGGATTCCTACAATGAGCAGTTCTTC

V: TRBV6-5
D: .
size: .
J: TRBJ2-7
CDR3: CASSPRRGRNEQYF
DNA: TGTGCCAGCAGTCCGAGGAGGGGAAGGAACGAGCAGTACTTC

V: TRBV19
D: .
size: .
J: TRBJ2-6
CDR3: CASGLSSGANVLTF
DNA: TGTGCCAGTGGCCTCTCCTCTGGGGCCAACGTCCTGACTTTC

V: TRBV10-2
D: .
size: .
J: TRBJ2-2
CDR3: CASSELPGHLNTGELFF
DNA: TGCGCCAGCAGTGAGCTTCCGGGACACCTTAACACCGGGGAGCTGTTTTTT

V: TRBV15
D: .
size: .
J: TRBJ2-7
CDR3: CATRRADEQYF
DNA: TGTGCCACCAGGAGGGCCGACGAGCAGTACTTC

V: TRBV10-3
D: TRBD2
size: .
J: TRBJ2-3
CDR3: CAISEGTSGGATDTQYF
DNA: TGTGCCATCAGTGAGGGGACTAGCGGGGGGGCCACAGATACGCAGTATTTT

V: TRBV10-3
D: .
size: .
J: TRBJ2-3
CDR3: CAISARGALDTQYF
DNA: TGTGCCATCAGTGCCAGGGGGGCATTAGATACGCAGTATTTT

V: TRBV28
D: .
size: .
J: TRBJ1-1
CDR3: CASREGGTEAFF
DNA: TGTGCCAGCAGAGAGGGGGGGACTGAAGCTTTCTTT

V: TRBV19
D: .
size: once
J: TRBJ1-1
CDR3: CASIGGVGWTEAFF
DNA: TGTGCCAGTATCGGCGGGGTGGGTTGGACTGAAGCTTTCTTT

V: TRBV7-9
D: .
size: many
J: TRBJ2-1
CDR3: CASSALAAEQFF
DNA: TGTGCCAGCAGCGCGCTCGCGGCAGAGCAGTTCTTC